This T cell receptor beta chain originates from a study of OX40 agonist ivuxolimab in advanced cancers. Study at large: Patients' therapy was ivuxolimab, an antibody that acts as an agonist of OX40 (CD134). Every 2 weeks, patients received ivuxolimab intravenously, dosed at 0.01 to 10 mg/kg. Antecedent anti-PD-1, anti-PD-L1 or anti-CTLA-4 therapy was permissible, with about 39% having received some.

Broader study findings: Compared with CD4+, CD8+ T cells on average had more expanded clones.

The count of this clone is one. Its antigen is not identified. Trimming left V 7 bases short and J 8 bases short, with 17 bases between. Germline V gene lookup returns CDR1 MNHEY and CDR2 SVGAGI. The CDR3 covers 13 residues. Data came from immunoSEQ multiplex PCR; TCRdb stores just in-frame clones and leaves some out. This sample yields approximately 20,000 clones, of which around nine tenths are seen a single time; about a quarter belongs to the top ten. The starting material was CD4+ or CD8+ T cells sorted from blood, obtained in a trial of the OX40 agonist ivuxolimab. This chain joins TRBV6-5 and TRBJ1-2; D possibly corresponds to TRBD1 (5 bases). This sequence was found in an adult with an advanced solid tumor such as melanoma, head and neck, liver or kidney cancer. The CDR3 bases are TGTGCCAGCACCACGGGGGGAGAGGACGGCTACACCTTC. Translation gives CASTTGGEDGYTF.